The 4 T cell receptor beta chains reported below all come from one sample, sequenced in a study of cytomegalovirus exposure and HLA in healthy donors (dated by TCRdb to the late 2010s). To prepare the library, the immunoSEQ multiplex PCR assay was applied. For the multiplex PCR, a mixture combining 60 forward primers for TCR Vbeta segments and 13 reverse primers for TCR Jbeta segments was used. TCRdb holds this immuneACCESS table with in-frame rearrangements only. Some clones are missing; in checked studies, unresolved V genes explain under half, and the rest has no known cause. This sample lists 100,000 to 150,000 clones; roughly 81% were detected once. The ten biggest clones cover about 1% of the sample. The sequencing sample was made of PBMCs. These receptors all stem from a woman aged 30 to 39 in good health and CMV-seronegative.

The genes are TRBV5-1 and TRBJ1-2, with 8 bases matching TRBD1. The CDR3 loop spans 14 amino acids. From germline, CDR1 is SGHRS and CDR2 YFSETQ. Losses at the gene ends were 3 bases for V and 3 bases for J; bases not matched to a gene: 4. CDR3 bases: TGCGCCAGCAGCTATGGACAGGGAGACTATGGCTACACCTTC. It codes for CASSYGQGDYGYTF.

This chain links TRBV19 with TRBJ2-7; TRBD2 matches at 9 bases. The junction had 5 bases not matched to a gene; V was cut back by 6 bases and J by 2 bases. The CDR3 length is 14 residues. The germline V gene encodes CDR1 LNHDA and CDR2 SQIVND (reference sequence). The CDR3 protein is CASRLTSGPYEQYF. CDR3 in DNA: TGTGCCAGTAGATTGACTAGCGGCCCCTACGAGCAGTACTTC.

The DNA of the CDR3 is TGTGCCAGCAGCCTGGACAGGATGAACACTGAAGCTTTCTTT. Its translation: CASSLDRMNTEAFF. The chain couples TRBV5-6 to TRBJ1-1, with 7 bases identical to TRBD1. CDR3 length: 14 amino acids. Germline trimming cut 4 bases from V and 0 bases from J; bases unmatched to any gene: 3. Germline values: CDR1 SGHDT, CDR2 YYEEEE.

DNA for the CDR3: TGCAGCGTTGAAACGGGAGGGAGTTGGGCTTTCTTT. Amino acids: CSVETGGSWAFF. The V call is TRBV29-1, the J call TRBJ1-1; no clear D. Trimming shortened V by 2 bases and J by 11 bases, and 15 bases separated the two germline ends. The CDR3 covers 12 residues. The germline V gene has CDR1 SQVTM and CDR2 ANQGSEA.